Here is one TCR beta chain with its context. Its antigen remains unidentified. It was second doses at about 4 or about 12 weeks that were pooled. This sample is part of a study of T cell responses to AZD1222 COVID-19 vaccine. Sequencing used immunoSEQ multiplex PCR; TCRdb keeps in-frame clones, though not all of them. The sample includes 120,000 to 150,000 clones, over 80% of them seen just once. Study-wide findings and caveats: Only 5 or 6 AZD1222 recipients were seropositive at baseline.

This CDR3 is 15 amino acids long. V dropped 3 bases and J dropped 8 bases, with 17 bases sitting between them. From germline, CDR1 is ENHRY and CDR2 SYGVKD. The sample was peripheral blood, taken 28 days after the second AZD1222 dose. The clonotype comes from an adult who received the AZD1222 COVID-19 vaccine. The chain is built from TRBV10-3 and TRBJ2-1; TRBD1 or TRBD2 may be the D gene (5 bases each). DNA of the CDR3: TGTGCCATCAGTGACCAGGGAGCGCTTAGGGATGAGCAGTTCTTC. It is translated as CAISDQGALRDEQFF.